This T cell receptor beta chain was identified during a study of shared T cell receptors in the human thymus. Clones were read by immunoSEQ multiplex PCR, and TCRdb kept only the in-frame ones, dropping some. The sample lists hundreds of thousands of clones, approximately 87% occurring once. With V trimmed by 2 bases and J by 0 bases, 7 bases remained unmatched. Germline V gives CDR1 MGHRA, CDR2 YSYEKL. The CDR3 spans 18 residues. The count of this clone is one. The sample was also linked to a second study, of human thymus T cells. That source reports: Blood and thymic repertoires both appeared biased in V and J gene usage.

The TCR comes from a boy younger than two with a congenital heart defect. The material sequenced was thymocytes. This sequence joins TRBV4-1 and TRBJ2-7; 13 bases agree with TRBD2. CDR3 nucleotide sequence: TGCGCCAGCAGCCAAAGGACTAGCGGGAGAGGGAGCTCCTACGAGCAGTACTTC. Encoded protein: CASSQRTSGRGSSYEQYF.